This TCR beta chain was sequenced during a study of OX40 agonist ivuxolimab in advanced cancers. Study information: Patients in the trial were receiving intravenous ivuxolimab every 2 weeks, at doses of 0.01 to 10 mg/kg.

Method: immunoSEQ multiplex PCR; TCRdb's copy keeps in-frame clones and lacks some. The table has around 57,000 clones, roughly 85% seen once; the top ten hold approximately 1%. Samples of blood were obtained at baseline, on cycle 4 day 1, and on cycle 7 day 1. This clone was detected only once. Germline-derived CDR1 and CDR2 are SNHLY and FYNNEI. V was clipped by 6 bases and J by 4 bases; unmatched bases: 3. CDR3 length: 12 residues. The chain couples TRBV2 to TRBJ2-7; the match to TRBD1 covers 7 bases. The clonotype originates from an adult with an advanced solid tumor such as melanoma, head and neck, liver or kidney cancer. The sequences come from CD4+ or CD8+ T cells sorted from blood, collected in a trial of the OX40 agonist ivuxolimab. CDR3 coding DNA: TGTGCCAGCAGGACAGGGAATTACGAGCAGTACTTC. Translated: CASRTGNYEQYF. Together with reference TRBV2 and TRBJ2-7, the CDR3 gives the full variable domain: EPEVTQTPSHQVTQMGQEVILRCVPISNHLYFYWYRQILGQKVEFLVSFYNNEISEKSEIFDDQFSVERPDGSNFTLKIRSTKLEDSAMYFCASRTGNYEQYFGPGTRLTVT.